This T cell receptor (beta chain) was sequenced in a study of PD-L1 blockade in urothelial cancer. The wider study: Before enrollment, 0 to 3 chemotherapy regimens had been given to patients. Timepoints chosen for blood analysis were 3 weeks (second dose) and 6 weeks after treatment start. Per blood sample, T cells had a median of around 150,000.

Profiled with immunoSEQ multiplex PCR; TCRdb holds only in-frame clones, not every one. Here the sample spans 35,000 to 50,000 clones, over 65% being singletons. This clone counts as medium-sized (0.01 to 0.1%). Its antigen is unidentified. Trimming left V 8 bases short and J 4 bases short, with 17 bases between. The CDR3 contains 14 residues. CDR1 and CDR2 (germline): LNHNV, YYDKDF (reference sequence). The study's findings and limits: Below-median blood TCR clonality before treatment forecast better survival.

The starting material was PBMCs, obtained around atezolizumab (anti-PD-L1) treatment. The V call is TRBV15, the J call TRBJ1-1, with D maybe TRBD1 (5 bases). The receptor was derived from an older man with urothelial cancer. This CDR3 reads CATSGRGGATEAFF. The CDR3 DNA reads as TGTGCCACCTCAGGACGTGGCGGGGCCACTGAAGCTTTCTTT.